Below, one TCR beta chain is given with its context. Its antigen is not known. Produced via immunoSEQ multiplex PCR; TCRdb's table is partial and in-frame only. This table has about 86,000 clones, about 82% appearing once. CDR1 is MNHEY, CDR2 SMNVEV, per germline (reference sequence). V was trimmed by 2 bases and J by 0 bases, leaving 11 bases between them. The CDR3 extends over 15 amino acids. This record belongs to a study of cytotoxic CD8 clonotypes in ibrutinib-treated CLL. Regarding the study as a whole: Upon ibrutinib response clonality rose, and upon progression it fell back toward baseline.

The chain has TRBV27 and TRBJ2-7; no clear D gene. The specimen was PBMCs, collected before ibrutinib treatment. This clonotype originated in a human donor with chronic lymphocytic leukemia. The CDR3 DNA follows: TGTGCCAGCAGTTTAAGGGCCTCCCCCTCCTACGAGCAGTACTTC. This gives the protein CASSLRASPSYEQYF.